The next 7 T cell receptor beta chains were all read from a single sample in a study of CD8+CD57+ T cells in acquired aplastic anemia. Genomic DNA templated the TCR beta VDJ and CDR3 profiling. MiXCR was run by TCRdb on the reads, yielding one entry per CDR3 protein. The data hold approximately 170,000 distinct CDR3 sequences, with 54% observed a single time. Sequenced input: sorted CD4+, CD8+, or CD8+CD57+ T cells (not recorded which) from PBMCs. The source of these receptors is a human donor in good health, serving as a control.

V and J are TRBV6-1 and TRBJ1-5, with D unclear. The CDR3 runs 13 residues. V was cut by 6 bases and J by 3 bases, with 9 bases left in between. Germline V gives CDR1 MNHNS, CDR2 SASEGT. The CDR3 here is CASSPTYNQPQHF. In DNA form, the CDR3 reads TGTGCCAGCAGCCCTACCTACAATCAGCCCCAGCATTTT.

The CDR3 is CASSTPGQGANNQPQHF. The CDR3 DNA reads TGTGCCAGTAGTACTCCAGGACAGGGGGCGAACAATCAGCCCCAGCATTTT. The chain uses TRBV19 and TRBJ1-5, with 11 bases that match TRBD1. CDR1 LNHDA and CDR2 SQIVND come from the germline V gene (reference sequence). Trimming at V came to 4 bases and at J to 3 bases, leaving 8 bases not matched to a gene. The CDR3 contains 17 residues.

This clonotype was counted at least ten times. The CDR3 DNA reads as TGTGCCAGCAGCCGCTCAGGGGCTGGGTTGTCGGAGACCCAGTACTTC. Translated, it gives CASSRSGAGLSETQYF. V gene TRBV3-1 combines with J gene TRBJ2-5; D is possibly TRBD1 (6 bases). The CDR3 is 16 amino acids. The V gene's germline CDR1 is LGHDT and CDR2 YNNKEL (reference sequence). V lost 4 bases and J 5 bases, leaving 20 bases between the germline ends.

This clonotype was observed many times. This chain uses TRBV4-2 with TRBJ2-3; 8 nucleotides line up with TRBD2. Germline V gene lookup returns CDR1 LGHNA and CDR2 YNFKEQ. The V gene end was trimmed by 0 bases and the J gene end by 4 bases; junction bases not matched to a gene: 3. The CDR3 length is 15 residues. DNA for the CDR3: TGTGCCAGCAGCCAAGATCGGACTAGCCCAGATACGCAGTATTTT. It translates to CASSQDRTSPDTQYF.

The CDR3 region is CASSEDGEAFF. As DNA, the CDR3 is TGTGCCAGCAGTGAAGACGGCGAAGCTTTCTTT. The chain employs TRBV2 and TRBJ1-1; no reliable D call. The germline gives CDR1 SNHLY, CDR2 FYNNEI. V lost 1 base to trimming and J lost 8 bases, with 5 bases between them. The CDR3 spans 11 residues.

This clonotype was seen repeatedly, ten times or more. V is TRBV5-1 and J is TRBJ1-2; 8 nucleotides align to TRBD1. Germline V gene data show CDR1 as SGHRS and CDR2 as YFSETQ. V lost 4 bases to trimming and J lost 5 bases; unmatched junction nucleotides: 4. This CDR3 region has 13 residues. This CDR3 is CASSVQGDYGYTF. CDR3 sequence (DNA): TGCGCCAGCAGCGTACAGGGGGATTATGGCTACACCTTC.

Points on this clonotype: The junction differs from germline at one of its ends, possibly a read error. This chain connects TRBV27 to TRBJ1-1; the D is unclear. This CDR3 has 14 residues. Looked up from germline, CDR1 is MNHEY and CDR2 is SMNVEV (reference sequence). The CDR3 DNA reads as TGTGCCACCAGTAGGAGGAACCGGGACACTGAAGCTTTCTTT. Residues: CATSRRNRDTEAFF.